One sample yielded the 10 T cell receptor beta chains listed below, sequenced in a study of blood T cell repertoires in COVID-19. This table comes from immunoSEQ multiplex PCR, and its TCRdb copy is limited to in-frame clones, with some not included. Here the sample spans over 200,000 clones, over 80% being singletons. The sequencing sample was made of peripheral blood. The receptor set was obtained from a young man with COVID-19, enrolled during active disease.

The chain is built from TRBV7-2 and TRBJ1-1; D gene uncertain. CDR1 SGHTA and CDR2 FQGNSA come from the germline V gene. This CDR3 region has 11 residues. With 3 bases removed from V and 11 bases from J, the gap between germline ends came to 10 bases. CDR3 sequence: CASSLADSAFF. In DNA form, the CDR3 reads TGTGCCAGCAGCTTGGCGGATTCGGCTTTCTTT.

Here the CDR3 reads CASSSRDPGTGLREKLFF. Here the CDR3 DNA reads TGCGCCAGCAGCTCCCGGGACCCCGGGACAGGGTTGCGTGAAAAACTGTTTTTT. The V and J genes are TRBV5-1 and TRBJ1-4; 9 bases line up with TRBD1. This CDR3 comprises 18 residues. Germline assignment: CDR1 SGHRS and CDR2 YFSETQ. The junction had 16 bases not matched to a gene; V was cut back by 3 bases and J by 7 bases.

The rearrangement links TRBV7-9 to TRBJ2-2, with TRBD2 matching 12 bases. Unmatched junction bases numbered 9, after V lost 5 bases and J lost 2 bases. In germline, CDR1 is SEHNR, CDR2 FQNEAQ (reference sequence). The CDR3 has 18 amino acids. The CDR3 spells CASSRRLAGATNTGELFF. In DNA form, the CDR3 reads TGTGCCAGCAGCCGCAGACTAGCGGGAGCGACAAACACCGGGGAGCTGTTTTTT.

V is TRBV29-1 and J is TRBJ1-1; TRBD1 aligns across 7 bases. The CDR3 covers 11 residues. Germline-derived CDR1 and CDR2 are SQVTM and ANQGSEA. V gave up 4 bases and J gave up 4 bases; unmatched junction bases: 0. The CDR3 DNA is TGCAGCGTTGGACAGGGCACTGAAGCTTTCTTT. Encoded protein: CSVGQGTEAFF.

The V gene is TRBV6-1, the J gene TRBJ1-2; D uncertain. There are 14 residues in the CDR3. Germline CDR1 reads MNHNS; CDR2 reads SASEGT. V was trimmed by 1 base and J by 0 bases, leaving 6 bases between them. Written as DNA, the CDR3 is TGTGCCAGCAGTGAAGGGCCAACTAACTATGGCTACACCTTC. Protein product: CASSEGPTNYGYTF.

Here the CDR3 reads CASRDGGMSTEAFF. CDR3 in DNA: TGTGCCAGCCGGGACGGAGGGATGAGTACTGAAGCTTTCTTT. V usage is TRBV4-2 and J usage is TRBJ1-1, with a possible D match to TRBD1 (5 bases). This CDR3 contains 14 residues. V shed 8 bases and J shed 5 bases, with 18 bases lying between them. The germline CDR1 and CDR2 sequences are LGHNA and YNFKEQ.

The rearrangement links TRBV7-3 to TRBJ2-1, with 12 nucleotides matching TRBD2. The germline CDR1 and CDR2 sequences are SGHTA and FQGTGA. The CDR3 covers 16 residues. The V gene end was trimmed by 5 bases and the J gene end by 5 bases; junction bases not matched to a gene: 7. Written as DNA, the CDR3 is TGTGCCAGCAGCCCCCAGGGACTAGCGGGCCACAATGAGCAGTTCTTC. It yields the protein CASSPQGLAGHNEQFF.

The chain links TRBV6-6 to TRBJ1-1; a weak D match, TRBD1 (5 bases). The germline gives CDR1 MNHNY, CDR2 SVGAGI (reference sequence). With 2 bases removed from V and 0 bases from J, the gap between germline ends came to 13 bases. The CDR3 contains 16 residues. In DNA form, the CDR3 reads TGTGCCAGCAGTTACCGTGGGGCGGGAATGAACACTGAAGCTTTCTTT. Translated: CASSYRGAGMNTEAFF.

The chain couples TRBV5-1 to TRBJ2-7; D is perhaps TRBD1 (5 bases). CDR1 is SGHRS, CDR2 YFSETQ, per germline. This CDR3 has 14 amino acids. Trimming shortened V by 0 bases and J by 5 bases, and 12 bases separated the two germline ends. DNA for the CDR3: TGCGCCAGCAGCTTGGGCAGGGTCTACGACGAGCAGTACTTC. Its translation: CASSLGRVYDEQYF. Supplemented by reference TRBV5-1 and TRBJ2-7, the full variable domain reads KAGVTQTPRYLIKTRGQQVTLSCSPISGHRSVSWYQQTPGQGLQFLFEYFSETQRNKGNFPGRFSGRQFSNSRSEMNVSTLELGDSALYLCASSLGRVYDEQYFGPGTRLTVT.

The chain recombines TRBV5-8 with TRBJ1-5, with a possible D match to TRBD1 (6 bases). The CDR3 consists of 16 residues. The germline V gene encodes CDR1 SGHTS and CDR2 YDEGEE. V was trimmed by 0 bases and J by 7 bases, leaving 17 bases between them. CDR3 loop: CASSLGSYRDRQPQHF. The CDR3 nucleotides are TGTGCCAGCAGCTTGGGTTCCTACAGGGATCGGCAGCCCCAGCATTTT. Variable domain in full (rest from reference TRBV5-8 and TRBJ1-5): EAGVTQSPTHLIKTRGQQATLRCSPISGHTSVYWYQQALGLGLQFLLWYDEGEERNRGNFPPRFSGRQFPNYSSELNVNALELEDSALYLCASSLGSYRDRQPQHFGDGTRLSIL.